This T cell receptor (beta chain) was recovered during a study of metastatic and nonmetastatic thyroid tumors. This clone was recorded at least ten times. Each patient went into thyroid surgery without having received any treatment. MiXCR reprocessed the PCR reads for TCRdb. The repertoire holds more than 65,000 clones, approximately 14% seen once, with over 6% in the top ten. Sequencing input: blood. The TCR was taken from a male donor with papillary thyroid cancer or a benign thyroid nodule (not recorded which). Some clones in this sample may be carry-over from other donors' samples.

DNA for the CDR3: TGTGCCAGTAGCCCCCGGTTATTGACTGAAGCTTTCTTT. It specifies CASSPRLLTEAFF. The rearrangement uses TRBV19 and TRBJ1-1; D not certain. Between the trimmed V and J ends, which lost 6 bases and 5 bases, there was a span of 13 bases. This CDR3 region has 13 residues. Germline CDR1 LNHDA, CDR2 SQIVND (reference sequence).